The next 4 T cell receptor beta chains were all read from a single sample in a study of blood T cell repertoires in COVID-19. Sequenced by immunoSEQ multiplex PCR; TCRdb stores in-frame clones only, minus some. The sample comprises about 250,000 clones, approximately 91% of which are singletons, and 0.94% rests with the top ten. Sequenced material: peripheral blood. Receptor source: a woman aged 40 to 49 who had recovered from COVID-19.

J is TRBJ1-6 and V is TRBV2; the D gene is possibly TRBD1 (5 bases). Germline values: CDR1 SNHLY, CDR2 FYNNEI. CDR3 length equals 15 residues. The V end was cut by 1 base, the J end by 8 bases, with 12 bases between. The CDR3 spells CASSEVGLGDSPLHF. CDR3 nucleotides: TGTGCCAGCAGTGAAGTGGGGCTAGGTGATTCACCCCTCCACTTT.

This chain links TRBV11-1 with TRBJ1-6; unclear D gene. This CDR3 has 13 residues. Germline CDR1 reads SGHAT; CDR2 reads FQDESV (reference sequence). Trimming left V 3 bases short and J 8 bases short, with 8 bases between. The CDR3 DNA reads TGTGCCAGCAGCTTCGGCGGAGATTCACCCCTCCACTTT. This gives the protein CASSFGGDSPLHF.

V gene TRBV5-1 combines with J gene TRBJ2-7; the match to TRBD2 covers 10 bases. Unmatched junction bases numbered 14, after V lost 4 bases and J lost 7 bases. From germline, CDR1 is SGHRS and CDR2 YFSETQ. This CDR3 has 16 residues. The CDR3 loop is CASSPDASGRKIEQYF. The CDR3 coding sequence is TGCGCCAGCAGCCCTGATGCTAGCGGGAGAAAGATAGAGCAGTACTTC.

The V and J genes are TRBV6-6 and TRBJ1-1, with unresolved D. CDR3 length: 13 residues. The V end lost 7 bases, the J end lost 1 base, and 10 bases lay between the germline ends. Germline V gene sequence: CDR1 MNHNY, CDR2 SVGAGI (reference sequence). CDR3 sequence (DNA): TGTGCCAGCACGGTGGTTGCGAACACTGAAGCTTTCTTT. Encoded protein: CASTVVANTEAFF.